This T cell receptor beta chain was sequenced during a study of shared clonotypes between healthy human individuals. General study points: Clonotypes shared by all four sorted-subset donors had higher generation probabilities than non-shared clonotypes.

For this clone: The antigen remains undetermined. This CDR3 is also generated by other DNA sequences in the sample.

Germline V gene lookup returns CDR1 SGHRS and CDR2 YFSETQ. The CDR3 has 14 residues. The ends lost 4 bases at V and 7 bases at J; junction bases unmatched: 3. Sequencing used immunoSEQ multiplex PCR; TCRdb keeps in-frame clones, though not all of them. The sample yields 2 million or so clones, 90% to 95% seen once. Input material: naive CD4+ T cells sorted from blood. Subset of the sample: CD45RA+ positively selected. This chain links TRBV5-1 with TRBJ1-6; 9 bases are shared with TRBD1. This sequence was found in a man younger than 35 in good health. CDR3 in amino acids: CASSLGQGNSPLHF. DNA of the CDR3: TGCGCCAGCAGCCTGGGACAGGGAAATTCACCCCTCCACTTT. Together with reference TRBV5-1 and TRBJ1-6, the CDR3 gives the full variable domain: KAGVTQTPRYLIKTRGQQVTLSCSPISGHRSVSWYQQTPGQGLQFLFEYFSETQRNKGNFPGRFSGRQFSNSRSEMNVSTLELGDSALYLCASSLGQGNSPLHFGNGTRLTVT.